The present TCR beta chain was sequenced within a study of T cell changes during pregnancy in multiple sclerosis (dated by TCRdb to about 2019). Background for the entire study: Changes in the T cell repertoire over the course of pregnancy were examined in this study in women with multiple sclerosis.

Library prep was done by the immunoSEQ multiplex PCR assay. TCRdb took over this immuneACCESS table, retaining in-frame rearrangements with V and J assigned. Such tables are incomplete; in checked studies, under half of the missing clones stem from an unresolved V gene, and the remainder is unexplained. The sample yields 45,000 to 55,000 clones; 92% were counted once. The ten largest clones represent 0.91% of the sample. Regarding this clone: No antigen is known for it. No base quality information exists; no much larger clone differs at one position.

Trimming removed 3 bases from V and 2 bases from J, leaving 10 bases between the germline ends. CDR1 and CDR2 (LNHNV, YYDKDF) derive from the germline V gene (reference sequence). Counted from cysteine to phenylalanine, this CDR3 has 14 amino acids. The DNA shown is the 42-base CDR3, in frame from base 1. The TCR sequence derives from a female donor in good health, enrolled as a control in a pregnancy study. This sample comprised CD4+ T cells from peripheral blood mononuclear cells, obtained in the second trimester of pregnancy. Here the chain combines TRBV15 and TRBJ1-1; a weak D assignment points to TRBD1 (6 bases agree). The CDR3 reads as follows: CATSRDRYNTEAFF. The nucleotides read TGTGCCACCAGCAGGGACAGATATAACACTGAAGCTTTCTTT.